This note documents a single T cell receptor beta chain sequence. The antigen is undetermined. This sample is drawn from a study of blood T cells in healthy people across ages. Overall study results and limits: Leaving the PBMCs unsorted stopped any conclusive comparison of naive versus antigen-experienced cells. There were more naive CD4+ cells and higher diversity in long-lived donors than in aged donors. When one million T cells were used, diversity estimates were thought to be underestimates.

Germline V gene data show CDR1 as LGHNT and CDR2 as FRNRAP. Trimming left V 6 bases short and J 1 base short, with 13 bases between. The CDR3 covers 15 residues. Researchers collected 9 to 10 milliliters of peripheral blood from every single donor. Sample-barcoded 5' priming and a J-beta primer mix drove a second PCR of about 6 to 12 cycles. From the 5' RACE reads, TCRdb called clonotypes with MiXCR, one entry per CDR3 protein. Here the sample spans approximately 780,000 distinct CDR3 sequences, about 26% being singletons. The same data also contributed to another study, on T cells of mothers and their children.

The sequence came from a boy aged 5-17 years in good health. The chain carries TRBV12-5 and TRBJ2-1, with D unclear. The sample consisted of blood. The CDR3 DNA follows: TGTGCTAGTGGCCCTGGTGAAGGGTCCTACAATGAGCAGTTCTTC. It specifies CASGPGEGSYNEQFF.